The entry below describes one T cell receptor beta chain. The antigen is unknown. The germline and genes are mouse ones. Coverage ceases 1 residue before the CDR3 finishes, and the germline J gene fills in the end. TCRdb's table, derived via immunoSEQ multiplex PCR, lists solely in-frame clones and lacks some. Here the sample spans about 5,600 clones, about half being singletons. The entry originates in a study of tissue T cells after allogeneic stem cell transplantation. Study-wide results and limits: Shared clones across patients were few; motif clustering revealed tissue-specific shared signatures.

This CDR3 is 11 amino acids long. The V end was cut by 9 bases, the J end by 3 bases, with 7 bases between. CDR1 NNHDY and CDR2 SYVADS come from the germline V gene. Indicated time point: mouse harvest day 7 after allogeneic transplant. Tail vein injection delivered 10^7 T-cell-depleted bone marrow cells and 10^6 splenic CD5+ T cells. The sample taken for sequencing was gut tissue. This chain uses TRBV13-3 with TRBJ1-5; D gene uncertain. This clonotype originated in a female BALB/c mouse given C57BL/6 T cells with graft-versus-host disease after an allogeneic hematopoietic cell transplant. Incomplete CDR3 DNA: TGTGCCATCCCGGGCAACCAGGCTCCGCTT. Protein product: CAIPGNQAPL. The entire CDR3 is CAIPGNQAPLF.